This T cell receptor (beta chain) was obtained from a study of a mutant IDH1 vaccine in newly diagnosed glioma. Germline CDR1 and CDR2: SGHNT and YENEEA. The CDR3 is made up of 15 amino acids. V gave up 5 bases and J gave up 3 bases, with 17 bases separating them. Stated time point: week 35, safety follow-up. Topical imiquimod accompanied each vaccine dose, which consisted of 300 ug of mutant IDH1 20-mer peptide. For this clone: As yet, its antigen is unknown.

TCRdb's copy holds only in-frame clones and misses some; the assay was immunoSEQ multiplex PCR. The sample shows around 52,000 clones, 76% of them seen only once. The J gene is TRBJ2-7, the V gene TRBV11-3; D is possibly TRBD2 (6 bases). Source: PBMCs, taken from a glioma patient whose treatment included an IDH1 peptide vaccine. This TCR derives from a man in his forties with glioma. CDR3 nucleotides: TGTGCCAGCAGCACGTCTGACGGGAGTGGCTACGAGCAGTACTTC. It is translated as CASSTSDGSGYEQYF.